Sequencing of this TCR beta chain was carried out in a study of T cell responses to AZD1222 COVID-19 vaccine. Study-wide points: Vaccine-related CD4 TCRs covered spike, predominating at 160-218 and 743-854. Sampling captured repertoires only after the peak T cell response. When two AZD1222 doses had been given, Spike-specific TCR breadth and depth rose.

TCRdb keeps only in-frame clones here, not all; method: immunoSEQ multiplex PCR. The data contain approximately 150,000 clones, 92% of them singletons. In regard to this clone: Its specificity is unknown.

The CDR3 consists of 16 residues. V shed 5 bases, J shed 4 bases, and the junction held 7 bases outside the gene matches. CDR1 is SGHVS and CDR2 is FQNEAQ in the germline V gene. The chain couples TRBV7-8 to TRBJ1-5; 11 bases match TRBD1. The input for sequencing was peripheral blood, taken on day 0 of AZD1222 vaccination. The source of this sequence is an adult in good health. Here the CDR3 reads CASSSWTGGGNQPQHF. CDR3 sequence (DNA): TGTGCCAGCAGCAGCTGGACAGGGGGCGGGAATCAGCCCCAGCATTTT.